This T cell receptor beta chain came from a study of blood T cell repertoires in COVID-19 (TCRdb year 2020). Describing the broader study: Collaborator samples came from the United States, Italy and Spain and covered acute and convalescent phases of COVID-19. The prospective study material was composed of cDNA or gDNA derived from T cells, B-cell-depleted T cells, or PBMCs. The dataset comprised deeply sampled blood TCRbeta repertoires from subjects exposed to, actively infected with, or recovered from COVID-19. A freely available public database, intended as a resource for researchers studying the immune response to SARS-CoV-2, is where the repertoires were released. Samples were obtained from the ongoing ImmuneRACE study (first 160 participants) and from about 1,300 subjects provided by 6 global collaborators. A de-identified subject ID, COVID-19 status, age in years and sex were almost always included in the sample metadata. HLA class I and class II types, where available, came from metadata supplied by the sample provider rather than from assay-based typing.

Comments on this clone: The antigen it recognizes is unknown. Per-nucleotide qualities are absent, and no much larger clonotype sits a single base away.

Reading the germline V gene gives CDR1 SGHTA and CDR2 FQGNSA. Reading from cysteine to phenylalanine, the CDR3 counts 15 amino acids. Only CDR3 DNA remains: 45 bases, in frame from the first base. V is pared back by 1 base and J by 0 bases, with 9 bases lying between the germline termini. TCRbeta CDR3 regions were amplified from genomic DNA using the immunoSEQ Assay, a bias-controlled multiplex PCR. As for the authors' bioinformatics: The number of nucleated cells in each sample was estimated from the amplification of reference gene primers within the assay. To quantify the absolute abundance of each unique TCRbeta CDR3 rearrangement, sequence reads were collapsed and filtered. Productive Simpson clonality was computed per sample as the square root of Simpson's diversity index over productive rearrangements. This is the immuneACCESS table as TCRdb keeps it, with only in-frame sequences that have V and J called. A part of the clones is gone; compared with another copy, unresolved V genes explain less than half, and the rest is unexplained. The DNA gave D and trimming, while V, J and clone size come from that table. The sample records roughly 200,000 clones, around 87% of which are singletons. The ten top clones hold roughly 2.9% of the sample.

The full study reports these points: Clinical and demographic metadata were provided uncurated, with the amount varying by source and participant.

Collaborating institutions collected whole blood in K2EDTA tubes following their own protocols. Collaborator samples were shipped for TCRbeta analysis as frozen whole blood, isolated PBMCs, or DNA extracted from either sample type. The sequencing input was peripheral blood. The chain links TRBV7-2 with TRBJ1-1; the D gene is perhaps TRBD1, from 5 matching bases. This TCR came from a woman aged 25 to 39 with active or convalescent COVID-19. The DNA reads as follows: TGTGCCAGCAGCTTAGAAGGCAGGGTGAACACTGAAGCTTTCTTT. The encoded protein is CASSLEGRVNTEAFF. The full variable domain, with segments outside the CDR3 supplied by the reference TRBV7-2 and TRBJ1-1 proteins, appears as GAGVSQSPSNKVTEKGKDVELRCDPISGHTALYWYRQSLGQGLEFLIYFQGNSAPDKSGLPSDRFSAERTGGSVSTLTIQRTQQEDSAVYLCASSLEGRVNTEAFFGQGTRLTVV.